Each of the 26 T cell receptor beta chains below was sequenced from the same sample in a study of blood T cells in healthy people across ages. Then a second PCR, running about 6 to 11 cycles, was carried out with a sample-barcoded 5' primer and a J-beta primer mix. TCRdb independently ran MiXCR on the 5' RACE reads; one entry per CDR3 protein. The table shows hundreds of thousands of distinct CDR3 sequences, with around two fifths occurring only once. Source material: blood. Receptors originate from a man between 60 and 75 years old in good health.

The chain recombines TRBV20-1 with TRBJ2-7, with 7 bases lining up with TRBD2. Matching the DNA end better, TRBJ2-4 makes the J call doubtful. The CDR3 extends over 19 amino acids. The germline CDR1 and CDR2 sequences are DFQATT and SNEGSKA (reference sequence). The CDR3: CSARPRTRVTSTTENIQYF. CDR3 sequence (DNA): TGCAGTGCTAGACCCCGGACTAGAGTGACGTCGACGACTGAAAACATTCAGTACTTC.

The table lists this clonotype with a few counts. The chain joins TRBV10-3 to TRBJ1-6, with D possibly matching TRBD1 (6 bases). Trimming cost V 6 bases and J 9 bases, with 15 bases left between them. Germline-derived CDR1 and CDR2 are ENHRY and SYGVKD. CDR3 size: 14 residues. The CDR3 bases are TGTGCCATCAGATCGGACAGTGGGAGTTCACCCCTCCACTTT. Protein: CAIRSDSGSSPLHF.

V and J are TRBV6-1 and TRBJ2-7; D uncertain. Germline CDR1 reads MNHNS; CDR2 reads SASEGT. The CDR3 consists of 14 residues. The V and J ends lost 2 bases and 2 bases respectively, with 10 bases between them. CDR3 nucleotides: TGTGCCAGCAGTGAAAGCCTCAACACCTACGAGCAGTACTTC. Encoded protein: CASSESLNTYEQYF.

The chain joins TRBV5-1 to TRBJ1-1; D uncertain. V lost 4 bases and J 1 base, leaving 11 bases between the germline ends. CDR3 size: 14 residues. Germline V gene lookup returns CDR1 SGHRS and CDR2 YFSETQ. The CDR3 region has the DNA TGCGCCAGCAGCCCCCTTGATGGGAACACTGAAGCTTTCTTT. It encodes CASSPLDGNTEAFF. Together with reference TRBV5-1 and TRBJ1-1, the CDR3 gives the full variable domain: KAGVTQTPRYLIKTRGQQVTLSCSPISGHRSVSWYQQTPGQGLQFLFEYFSETQRNKGNFPGRFSGRQFSNSRSEMNVSTLELGDSALYLCASSPLDGNTEAFFGQGTRLTVV.

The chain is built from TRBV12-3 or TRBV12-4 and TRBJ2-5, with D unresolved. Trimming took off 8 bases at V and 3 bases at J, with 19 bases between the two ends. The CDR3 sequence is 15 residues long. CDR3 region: CASASIWGGEETQYF. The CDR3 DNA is TGTGCCAGCGCCTCCATCTGGGGTGGAGAAGAGACCCAGTACTTC.

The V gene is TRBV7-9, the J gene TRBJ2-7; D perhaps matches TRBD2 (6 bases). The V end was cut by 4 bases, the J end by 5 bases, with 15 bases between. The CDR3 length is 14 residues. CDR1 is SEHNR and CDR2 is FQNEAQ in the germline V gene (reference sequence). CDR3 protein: CASSSMEGRNEQYF. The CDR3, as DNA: TGTGCCAGCAGCTCAATGGAGGGACGCAACGAGCAGTACTTC.

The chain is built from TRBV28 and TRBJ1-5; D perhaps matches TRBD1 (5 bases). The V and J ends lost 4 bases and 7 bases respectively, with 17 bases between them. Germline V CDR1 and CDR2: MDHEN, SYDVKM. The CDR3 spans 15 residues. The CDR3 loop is CASSSPGRVSQPQHF. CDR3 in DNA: TGTGCCAGCAGTTCCCCCGGCAGGGTCAGCCAGCCCCAGCATTTT.

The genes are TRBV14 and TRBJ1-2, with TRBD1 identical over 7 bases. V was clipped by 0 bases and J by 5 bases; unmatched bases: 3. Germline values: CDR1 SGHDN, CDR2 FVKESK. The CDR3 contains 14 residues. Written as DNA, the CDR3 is TGTGCCAGCAGCCAAGATCCCAGGGGGTATGGCTACACCTTC. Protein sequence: CASSQDPRGYGYTF.

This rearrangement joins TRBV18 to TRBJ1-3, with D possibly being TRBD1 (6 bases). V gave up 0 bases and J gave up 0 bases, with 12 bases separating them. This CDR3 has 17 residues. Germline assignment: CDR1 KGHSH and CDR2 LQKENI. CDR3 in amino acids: CASSPPQGRTSGNTIYF. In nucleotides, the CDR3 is TGTGCCAGCTCACCACCCCAGGGGAGAACCTCTGGAAACACCATATATTTT. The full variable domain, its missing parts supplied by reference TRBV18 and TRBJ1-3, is NAGVMQNPRHLVRRRGQEARLRCSPMKGHSHVYWYRQLPEEGLKFMVYLQKENIIDESGMPKERFSAEFPKEGPSILRIQQVVRGDSAAYFCASSPPQGRTSGNTIYFGEGSWLTVV.

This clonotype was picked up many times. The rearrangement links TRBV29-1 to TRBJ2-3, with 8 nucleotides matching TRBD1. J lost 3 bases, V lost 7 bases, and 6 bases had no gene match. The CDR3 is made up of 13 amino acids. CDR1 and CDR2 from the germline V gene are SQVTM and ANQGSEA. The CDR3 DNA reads TGCAGCGCCCGACAGGGGCTGACAGATACGCAGTATTTT. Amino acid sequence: CSARQGLTDTQYF.

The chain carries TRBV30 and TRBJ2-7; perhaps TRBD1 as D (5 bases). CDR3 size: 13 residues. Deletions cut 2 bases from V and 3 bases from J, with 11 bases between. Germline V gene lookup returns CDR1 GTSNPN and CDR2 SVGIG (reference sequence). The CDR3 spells CAWSWAGIYEQYF. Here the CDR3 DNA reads TGTGCCTGGAGTTGGGCAGGGATCTACGAGCAGTACTTC.

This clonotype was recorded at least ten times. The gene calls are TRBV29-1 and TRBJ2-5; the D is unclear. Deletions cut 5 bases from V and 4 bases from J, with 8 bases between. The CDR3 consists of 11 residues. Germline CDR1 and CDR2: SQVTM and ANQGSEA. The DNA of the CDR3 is TGCAGCGTTCTCTGGGGAGAGACCCAGTACTTC. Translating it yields CSVLWGETQYF.

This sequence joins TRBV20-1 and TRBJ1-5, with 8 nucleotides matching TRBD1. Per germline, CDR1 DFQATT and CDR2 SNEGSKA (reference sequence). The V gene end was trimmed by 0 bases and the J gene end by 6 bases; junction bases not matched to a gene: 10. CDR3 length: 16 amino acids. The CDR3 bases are TGCAGTGCTAGAGATCCCGGACAGGGTGTATCTCAGCCCCAGCATTTT. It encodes CSARDPGQGVSQPQHF.

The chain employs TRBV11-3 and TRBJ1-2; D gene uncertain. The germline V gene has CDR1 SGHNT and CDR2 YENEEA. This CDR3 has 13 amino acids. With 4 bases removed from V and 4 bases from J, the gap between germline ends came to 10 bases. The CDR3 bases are TGTGCCAGCAGCTCCGACCGGACCTATGGCTACACCTTC. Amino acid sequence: CASSSDRTYGYTF.

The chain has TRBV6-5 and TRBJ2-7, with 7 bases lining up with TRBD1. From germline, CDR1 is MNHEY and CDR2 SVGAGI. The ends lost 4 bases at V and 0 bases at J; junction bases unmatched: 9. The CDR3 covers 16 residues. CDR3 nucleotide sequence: TGTGCCAGCAGTTCAAGACCGGGACAGAACTCCTACGAGCAGTACTTC. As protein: CASSSRPGQNSYEQYF.

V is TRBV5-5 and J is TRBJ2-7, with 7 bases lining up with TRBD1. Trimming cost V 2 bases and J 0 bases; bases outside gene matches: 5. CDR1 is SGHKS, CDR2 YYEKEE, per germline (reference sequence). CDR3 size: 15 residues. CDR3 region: CASSLTGQTSYEQYF. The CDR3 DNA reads TGTGCCAGCAGCTTAACGGGACAGACCTCCTACGAGCAGTACTTC.

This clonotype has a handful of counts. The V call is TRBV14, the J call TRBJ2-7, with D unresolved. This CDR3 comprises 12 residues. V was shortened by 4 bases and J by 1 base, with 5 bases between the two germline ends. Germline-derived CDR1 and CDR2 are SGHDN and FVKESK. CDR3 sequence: CASSLKSYEQYF. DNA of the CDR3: TGTGCCAGCAGCCTAAAGTCCTACGAGCAGTACTTC. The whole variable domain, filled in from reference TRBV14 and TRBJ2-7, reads EAGVTQFPSHSVIEKGQTVTLRCDPISGHDNLYWYRRVMGKEIKFLLHFVKESKQDESGMPNNRFLAERTGGTYSTLKVQPAELEDSGVYFCASSLKSYEQYFGPGTRLTVT.

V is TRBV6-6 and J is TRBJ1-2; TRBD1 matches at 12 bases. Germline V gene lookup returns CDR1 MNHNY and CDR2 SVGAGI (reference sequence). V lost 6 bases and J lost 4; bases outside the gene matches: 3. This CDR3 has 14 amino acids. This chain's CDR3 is CASRGQGAFYGYTF. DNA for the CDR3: TGTGCCAGCAGGGGACAGGGGGCTTTCTATGGCTACACCTTC.

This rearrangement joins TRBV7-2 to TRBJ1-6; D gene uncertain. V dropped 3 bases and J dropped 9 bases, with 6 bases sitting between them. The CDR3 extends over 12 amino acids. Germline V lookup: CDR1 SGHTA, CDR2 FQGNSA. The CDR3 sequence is CASSFLVSPLHF. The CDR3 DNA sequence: TGTGCCAGCAGCTTCCTGGTTTCACCCCTCCACTTT.

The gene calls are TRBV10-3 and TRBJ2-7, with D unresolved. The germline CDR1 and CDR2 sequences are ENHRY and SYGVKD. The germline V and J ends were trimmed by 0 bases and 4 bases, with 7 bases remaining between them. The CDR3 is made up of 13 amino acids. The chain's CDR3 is CAISESSVYEQYF. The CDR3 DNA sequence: TGTGCCATCAGTGAGTCCTCGGTTTACGAGCAGTACTTC.

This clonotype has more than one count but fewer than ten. In nucleotides, the CDR3 is TGTGCCAGCAGCCAAGATCTGGGTCTCCTGGGGGATACGCAGTATTTT. This sequence encodes CASSQDLGLLGDTQYF. V is TRBV4-2 and J is TRBJ2-3; D is uncertain. V was pared by 0 bases and J by 6 bases, with 16 bases between. The CDR3 is 16 amino acids. Germline loops: CDR1 LGHNA, CDR2 YNFKEQ.

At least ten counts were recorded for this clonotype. The CDR3 protein is CASSSTSGGYEQYF. For the CDR3, the DNA is TGTGCCAGCAGCTCGACTAGCGGGGGCTACGAGCAGTACTTC. This rearrangement joins TRBV7-6 to TRBJ2-7, with 12 bases lining up with TRBD2. This CDR3 comprises 14 residues. Germline V gives CDR1 SGHVS, CDR2 FNYEAQ. With 4 bases clipped from V and 3 bases from J, the junction kept 1 base outside the gene matches.

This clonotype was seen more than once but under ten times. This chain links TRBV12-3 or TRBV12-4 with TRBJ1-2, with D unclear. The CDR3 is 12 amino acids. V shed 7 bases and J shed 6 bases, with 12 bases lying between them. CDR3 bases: TGTGCCAGCAATATGGCGGGAAATGGCTACACCTTC. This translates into CASNMAGNGYTF.

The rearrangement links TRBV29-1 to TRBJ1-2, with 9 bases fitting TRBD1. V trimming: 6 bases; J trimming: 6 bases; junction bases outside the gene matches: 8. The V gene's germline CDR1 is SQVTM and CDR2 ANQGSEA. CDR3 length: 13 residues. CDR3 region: CSVVTGGHDGYTF. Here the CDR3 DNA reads TGCAGCGTCGTAACAGGGGGCCATGATGGCTACACCTTC.

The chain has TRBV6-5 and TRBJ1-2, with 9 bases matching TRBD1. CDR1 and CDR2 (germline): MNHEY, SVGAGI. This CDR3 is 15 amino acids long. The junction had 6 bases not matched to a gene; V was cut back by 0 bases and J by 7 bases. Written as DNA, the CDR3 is TGTGCCAGCAGTTACTCCAAACAGGGGGCTAGTGGCTACACCTTC. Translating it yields CASSYSKQGASGYTF.

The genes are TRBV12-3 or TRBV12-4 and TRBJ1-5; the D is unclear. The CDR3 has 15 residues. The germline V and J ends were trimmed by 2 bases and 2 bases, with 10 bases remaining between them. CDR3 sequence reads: CASSLTKMGNQPQHF. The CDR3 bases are TGTGCCAGCAGTTTAACCAAAATGGGCAATCAGCCCCAGCATTTT.